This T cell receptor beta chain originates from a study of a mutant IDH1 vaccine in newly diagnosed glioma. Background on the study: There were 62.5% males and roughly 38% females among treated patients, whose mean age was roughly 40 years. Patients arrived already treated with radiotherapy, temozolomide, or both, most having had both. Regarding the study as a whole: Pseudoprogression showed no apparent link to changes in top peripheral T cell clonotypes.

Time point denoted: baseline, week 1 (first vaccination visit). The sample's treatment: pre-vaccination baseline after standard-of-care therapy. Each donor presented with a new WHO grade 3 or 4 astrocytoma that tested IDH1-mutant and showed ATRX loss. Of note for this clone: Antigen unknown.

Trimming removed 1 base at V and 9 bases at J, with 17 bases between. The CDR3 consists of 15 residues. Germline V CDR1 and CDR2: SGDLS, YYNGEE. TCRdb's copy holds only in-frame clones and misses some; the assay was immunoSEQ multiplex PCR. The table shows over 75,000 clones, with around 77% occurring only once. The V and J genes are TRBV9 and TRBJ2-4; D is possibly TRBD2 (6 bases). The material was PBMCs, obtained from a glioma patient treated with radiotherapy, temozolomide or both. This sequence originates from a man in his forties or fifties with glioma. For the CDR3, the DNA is TGTGCCAGCAGCGTATTGGACAACCTGGGAGGCATTCAGTACTTC. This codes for CASSVLDNLGGIQYF.